Following are 7 T cell receptor beta chains from one sample sequenced in a study of blood T cell repertoires in COVID-19 (dated by TCRdb to the early 2020s). The receptor library was made with the immunoSEQ multiplex PCR assay. TCRdb mirrors the immuneACCESS table, restricted to in-frame sequences. Some clones are absent from its copies; in checked studies, under half trace to an unresolved V gene, and the reason for the others is unknown. The sample table contains about 210,000 clones; only one count was recorded for 84% of them. The ten largest make up 7.5% to 8% of the sample. Sequences were obtained from peripheral blood. Every receptor here comes from a woman aged 50 to 60 with active or convalescent COVID-19.

The genes are TRBV5-1 and TRBJ2-2; maybe TRBD1 (6 bases). The CDR3 extends over 13 amino acids. V was cut by 0 bases and J by 13 bases, with 13 bases left in between. The germline V gene encodes CDR1 SGHRS and CDR2 YFSETQ. This chain's CDR3 is CASSLAAQGGLFF. CDR3 DNA: TGCGCCAGCAGCTTGGCCGCACAGGGTGGGCTGTTTTTT.

The chain employs TRBV12-5 and TRBJ1-1; D may be TRBD1 (5 bases). Germline V gene sequence: CDR1 LGHNT, CDR2 FRNRAP. The V gene lost 6 bases and the J gene lost 10 bases, with 24 bases spanning the gap. There are 15 residues in the CDR3. CDR3 coding DNA: TGTGCTAGTGGGCGACAGCCTGCCGTTATAATTGGAGCTTTCTTT. The encoded protein is CASGRQPAVIIGAFF.

The chain carries TRBV21-1 and TRBJ2-1; the table's D gene call, TRBD1, was not cross checked with the DNA. TRBV21-1 constitutes a pseudogene. The CDR3 sequence is 9 residues long. The CDR3 nucleotides are TGTGCCGGACAGGAGAGGAAGTTCTTC. Translated, it gives CAGQERKFF.

The chain links TRBV6-4 to TRBJ2-3; 12 bases agree with TRBD2. Looked up from germline, CDR1 is MRHNA and CDR2 is SNTAGT. CDR3 size: 16 residues. Trimming took 5 bases from V and 0 from J; bases not matched to a gene: 3. The CDR3 coding sequence is TGTGCCAGCAGTCGGACTAGCGGGGTCAGCACAGATACGCAGTATTTT. It encodes CASSRTSGVSTDTQYF.

The rearrangement uses TRBV2 and TRBJ1-5, with a tentative D call TRBD1 (6 bases). CDR1 SNHLY and CDR2 FYNNEI come from the germline V gene. CDR3 size: 15 residues. V was pared by 5 bases and J by 2 bases, with 13 bases between. The CDR3 protein is CASSNRELGNQPQHF. CDR3 DNA sequence: TGTGCCAGCAGTAACAGGGAATTGGGCAATCAGCCCCAGCATTTT.

The rearrangement joins TRBV19 to TRBJ2-2, with D possibly being TRBD1 (7 bases). The ends were cut back, 3 bases at V and 3 bases at J, with 11 bases in the middle. CDR1 and CDR2 from the germline V gene are LNHDA and SQIVND (reference sequence). The CDR3 consists of 15 residues. The CDR3 loop is CASSITGEDTGELFF. Written as DNA, the CDR3 is TGTGCCAGTAGTATTACAGGGGAGGACACCGGGGAGCTGTTTTTT.

The chain carries TRBV3-1 (or the pseudogene TRBV3-2) and TRBJ1-3; D is undetermined. Germline V gene lookup returns CDR1 LGHDT and CDR2 YNNKEL (reference sequence). The V gene lost 1 base and the J gene lost 2 bases, with 15 bases spanning the gap. The CDR3 extends over 17 amino acids. The CDR3 is CASSQALTGGPGNTIYF. CDR3 nucleotide sequence: TGTGCCAGCAGCCAAGCCCTTACCGGTGGGCCTGGAAACACCATATATTTT.